This TCR beta chain was retrieved from a study of shared clonotypes between healthy human individuals (dated by TCRdb to the early 2020s). Notes on the research overall: The cohort included a few men and a couple of women between 18 and 49 years of age. Between about 0.9 and 9 billion PBMCs per donor were obtained by leukapheresis. Libraries were prepared and TCR repertoires were sequenced by different laboratories using diverse techniques, in order to increase sequencing depth and limit assay-specific biases. To estimate repertoire size and how much clonotype sharing occurs between individuals, the study deeply sequenced the blood TCR repertoires of roughly 5 healthy adults. Points the paper makes about the study in general: Based on pairwise subsampling, the degree of clonotype sharing among donors was expected to be affected by sequencing depth. The small number of donors limited the genetic and exposure-history diversity represented. Sampling was restricted to blood, and TCR repertoires in tissues likely differ from the TCR repertoires found in blood.

The donors were healthy, HIV-negative adults with no recently reported acute infections or vaccinations. Every donor was a Caucasian adult residing in Nashville, Tennessee, USA. For unsorted samples, tens of millions of PBMCs were counted, and genomic DNA was extracted using the QIAamp DNA Blood Mini kit. After blood collection by leukapheresis, PBMCs were isolated using Ficoll-Histopaque density gradient centrifugation and then cryopreserved in the vapor phase of liquid nitrogen. This clone was picked up one time. It has no known antigen specificity. The sample holds no much larger clone one base away, and base qualities are not on file. Inclusive of the bounding cysteine and phenylalanine, the CDR3 is 19 residues long. Left in the record is the CDR3 DNA by itself, 57 bases read in frame from the first base. As encoded in the germline V gene, CDR1 is MDHEN while CDR2 is SYDVKM. V loses 4 bases, J loses 4 bases, and the germline ends lie 29 bases apart.

TCR CDR3 regions were amplified from genomic DNA by multiplex PCR using the deep immunoSEQ assay. Extracted genomic DNA from each cell subset was distributed evenly across all wells of several immunoSEQ 96-well plates, and each plate was treated as a replicate. Each replicate PCR for unsorted PBMC received roughly 300 ng genomic DNA, equal to approximately 29,000 T cell genomes. Unsorted PBMC genomic DNA was sequenced across ten immunoSEQ deep assay plates. Purified libraries were measured with a Qubit 3.0 fluorometer, size-checked on a Bioanalyzer 2100, and measured again with the KAPA Library Quantification kit. Each immunoSEQ 96-well plate was sequenced on its own single-read 150-cycle Illumina NextSeq 550 flow cell. From the authors' description of their analysis: Because the immunoSEQ output included only junctional sequences and no quality scores, the filtering could not be the same as the filtering used for full-length reads. Sequences were annotated with PyIR, a Python wrapper for IgBLAST v1.9, and V/J genes and CDR3 were assigned using IMGT germline references. Reads with weak V/J assignments (E-value above 1e-6), missing CDR3, stop codons, out-of-frame junctions, or ambiguous translated residues were removed. A V3J clonotype was defined by an identical inferred V gene, J gene, and CDR3 amino acid sequence. The percentage overlap between two repertoires was calculated by dividing the number of shared unique clonotypes by the size of the smaller repertoire. Three approaches were used to assess repertoire richness: RTK rarefaction, the Chao1 estimator, and Recon v2.1 estimates of unobserved clonotypes. TCRdb re-hosts the immuneACCESS table, in-frame sequences only. Its copies lack some clones; in the studies checked, an unresolved V gene accounts for under half of them, and the cause for the rest is not known. V, J and clone size reflect that table, while D and trimming were determined from the DNA. The sample yields about 470,000 clones; roughly 80% were counted once. Around 14% of the sample is held by the ten biggest clonotypes.

The sequence derives from a woman aged 40 to 55 in good health. Some clones in this sample may be carry-over from other donors' samples. Rearrangement joined TRBV28 to TRBJ2-7; a weak D assignment points to TRBD2 (6 bases agree). Material: PBMCs. The sequence in DNA is TGTGCCAGCAGTTCTTACCTATGGGGGGTTGATCAGACCCAATACGAGCAGTACTTC. Its protein product is CASSSYLWGVDQTQYEQYF.